This T cell receptor beta chain was sequenced in a study of post-analysis software for immune sequencing data. Study-wide results and limits: There was significantly lower normalized Chao1 diversity in multiple sclerosis patients than in controls. Patients had higher frequencies than controls of about five TRBV segments, including TRBV5-6, TRBV5-1 and TRBV20-1.

The CDR3 totals 16 residues. Trimming pared 0 bases from V and 2 bases from J, leaving 12 bases between. Per the germline V gene, CDR1 is SGHDN and CDR2 is FVKESK. On this clonotype itself: The antigen is not known.

Carried by the TCR beta cDNA libraries were unique molecular identifiers. From the PCR reads, TCRdb called clonotypes with MiXCR, one entry per CDR3 protein. The sample carries about 820,000 distinct CDR3 sequences, about 53% recorded once. The sequenced sample consisted of blood. This chain uses TRBV14 with TRBJ2-3, with TRBD2 as a possible D gene (6 bases). The clonotype comes from a girl aged 5-17 years with multiple sclerosis. The CDR3 DNA reads TGTGCCAGCAGCCAAGATAGGGGACTGATCACAGATACGCAGTATTTT. Translated, it gives CASSQDRGLITDTQYF. Full variable domain (remainder filled in from reference TRBV14 and TRBJ2-3): EAGVTQFPSHSVIEKGQTVTLRCDPISGHDNLYWYRRVMGKEIKFLLHFVKESKQDESGMPNNRFLAERTGGTYSTLKVQPAELEDSGVYFCASSQDRGLITDTQYFGPGTRLTVL.